These 4 T cell receptor beta chains share one sample of origin, sequenced in a study of T cells after yellow fever vaccination. TCRdb called the 5' RACE reads again in MiXCR, with one record for every CDR3 protein. The sample consists of around 610,000 distinct CDR3 sequences, roughly 12% of them appearing once. This material consisted of PBMCs, taken on the day of the yellow fever booster vaccination. These receptors originate from a man aged 25-40 years who received the YFV17D yellow fever vaccine.

This clonotype came up once. J is TRBJ2-1 and V is TRBV21-1; the D call TRBD2 from the table was never checked on the DNA. TRBV21-1 is annotated as a pseudogene. The CDR3 sequence is 18 residues long. CDR3 in amino acids: CASSRTSGRCALRNEQFF. CDR3 nucleotide sequence: TGTGCCAGCAGCAGGACTAGCGGGAGATGTGCATTACGCAATGAGCAGTTCTTC.

The V and J genes are TRBV12-3 or TRBV12-4 and TRBJ2-3; D is unclear. V was shortened by 6 bases and J by 0 bases, with 7 bases between the two germline ends. The CDR3 extends over 13 amino acids. CDR3 protein: CASRFGSTDTQYF. The DNA of the CDR3 is TGTGCCAGCAGGTTCGGGAGCACAGATACGCAGTATTTT.

The genes are TRBV9 and TRBJ2-2; D call uncertain. This CDR3 contains 16 residues. Trimming took 2 bases from V and 0 from J, leaving 11 bases between them. Germline lookup yields CDR1 SGDLS and CDR2 YYNGEE. CDR3 sequence reads: CASSVDLGTNTGELFF. The CDR3 bases are TGTGCCAGCAGCGTTGATTTGGGGACGAACACCGGGGAGCTGTTTTTT.

The sample holds a few counts of this clonotype. This rearrangement joins TRBV5-1 to TRBJ2-5, with 8 nucleotides matching TRBD1. The CDR3 consists of 18 residues. With V trimmed by 2 bases and J by 7 bases, 19 bases remained unmatched. Germline V gene lookup returns CDR1 SGHRS and CDR2 YFSETQ. The CDR3 region has the DNA TGCGCCAGCAGCTTCTCCGGGACAGGAGATGTTCCAAGAGTGACCCAGTACTTC. Its protein product is CASSFSGTGDVPRVTQYF.